Below, one T cell receptor beta chain is given with its context. Its antigen remains unidentified. The record originates from a study of cytomegalovirus exposure and HLA in healthy donors. The wider study: Falling in the Caucasian-associated ancestry cluster were 81% of under 500 genotyped donors.

Researchers ran the PCR with 60 Vbeta and 13 Jbeta primers. Per the original data handling: In a later analysis, some 10 million of some 80 million unique beta chains occurred in at least two donors. The repertoire was sequenced with immunoSEQ multiplex PCR; TCRdb's copy has only in-frame clones and lacks some. V and J calls and clone size follow that table, whereas D and trimming were derived from the DNA. The sample consists of 150,000 or so clones, roughly three quarters of them appearing once. Overall study findings and caveats: Earlier findings revealed that most TCR beta V segments proved productive either about 90% or about 30% of the time. Analysis performed later found 16,951 TCR beta sequences associated with HLA alleles at 0.05 false discovery rate.

The germline V gene has CDR1 MNHGY and CDR2 SVAAGI. The CDR3 sequence is 14 residues long. V was trimmed by 1 base and J by 2 bases, leaving 8 bases between them. The chain uses TRBV6-9 and TRBJ2-5; TRBD1 is a possible D gene (5 bases). This receptor was identified in a woman aged 40 to 50 in good health and CMV-seropositive. The sequenced sample was PBMCs. The DNA of the CDR3 is TGTGCCAGCAGTTATTTAGGGGAACAAGAGACCCAGTACTTC. This encodes CASSYLGEQETQYF.